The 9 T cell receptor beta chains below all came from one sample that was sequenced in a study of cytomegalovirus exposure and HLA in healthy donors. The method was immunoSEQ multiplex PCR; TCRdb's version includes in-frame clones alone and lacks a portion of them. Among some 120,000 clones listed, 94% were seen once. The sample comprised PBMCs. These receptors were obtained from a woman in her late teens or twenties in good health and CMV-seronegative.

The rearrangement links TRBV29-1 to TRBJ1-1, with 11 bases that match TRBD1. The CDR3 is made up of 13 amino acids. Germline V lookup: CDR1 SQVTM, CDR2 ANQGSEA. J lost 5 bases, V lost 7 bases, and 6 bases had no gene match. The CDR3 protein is CSAGQGEKTEAFF. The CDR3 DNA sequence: TGCAGCGCGGGACAGGGGGAAAAAACTGAAGCTTTCTTT.

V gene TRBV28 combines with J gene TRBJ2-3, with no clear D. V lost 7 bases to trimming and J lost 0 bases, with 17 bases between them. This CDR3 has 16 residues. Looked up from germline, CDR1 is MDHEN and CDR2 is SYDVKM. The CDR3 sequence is CASKQIGFSSTDTQYF. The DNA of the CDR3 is TGTGCCAGCAAACAAATCGGGTTTTCTAGCACAGATACGCAGTATTTT.

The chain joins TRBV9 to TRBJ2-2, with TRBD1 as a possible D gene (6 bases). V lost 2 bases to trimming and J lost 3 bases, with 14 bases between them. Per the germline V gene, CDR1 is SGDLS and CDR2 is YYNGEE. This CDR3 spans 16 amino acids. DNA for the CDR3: TGTGCCAGCAGCGTTCCGCAGGGGATGGACACCGGGGAGCTGTTTTTT. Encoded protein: CASSVPQGMDTGELFF.

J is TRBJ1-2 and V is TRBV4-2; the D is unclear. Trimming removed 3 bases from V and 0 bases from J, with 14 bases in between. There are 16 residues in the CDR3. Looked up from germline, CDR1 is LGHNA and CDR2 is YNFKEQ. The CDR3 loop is CASSHHGQPANYGYTF. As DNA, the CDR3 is TGTGCCAGCAGCCATCATGGGCAGCCAGCTAACTATGGCTACACCTTC.

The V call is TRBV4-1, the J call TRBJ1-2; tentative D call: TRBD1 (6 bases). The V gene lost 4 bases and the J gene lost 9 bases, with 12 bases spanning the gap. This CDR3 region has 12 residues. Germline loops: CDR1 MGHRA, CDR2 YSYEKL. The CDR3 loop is CASSPGQNSYTF. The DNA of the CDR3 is TGCGCCAGCAGCCCAGGACAGAATAGCTACACCTTC.

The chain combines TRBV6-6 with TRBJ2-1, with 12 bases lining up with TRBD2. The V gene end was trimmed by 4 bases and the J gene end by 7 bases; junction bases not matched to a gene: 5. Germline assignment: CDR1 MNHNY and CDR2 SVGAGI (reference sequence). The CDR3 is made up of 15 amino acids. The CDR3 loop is CASSWLAGGPNEQFF. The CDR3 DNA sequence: TGTGCCAGCAGTTGGCTAGCGGGGGGGCCTAATGAGCAGTTCTTC.

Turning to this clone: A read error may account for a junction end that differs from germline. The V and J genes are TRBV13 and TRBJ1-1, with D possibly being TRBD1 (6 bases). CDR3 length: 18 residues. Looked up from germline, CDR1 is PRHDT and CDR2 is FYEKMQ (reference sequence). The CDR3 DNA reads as TGTGCCAGCAGCTCACCCCGCGGGGGGCGGTTTATGAATACTGAAGCTTTCTTT. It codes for CASSSPRGGRFMNTEAFF.

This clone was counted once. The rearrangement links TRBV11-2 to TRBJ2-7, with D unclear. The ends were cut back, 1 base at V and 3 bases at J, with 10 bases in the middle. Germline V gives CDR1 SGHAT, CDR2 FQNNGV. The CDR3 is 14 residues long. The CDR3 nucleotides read TGTGCCAGCAGCTTAGTCTCCGGTCACTACGAGCAGTACTTC. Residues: CASSLVSGHYEQYF.

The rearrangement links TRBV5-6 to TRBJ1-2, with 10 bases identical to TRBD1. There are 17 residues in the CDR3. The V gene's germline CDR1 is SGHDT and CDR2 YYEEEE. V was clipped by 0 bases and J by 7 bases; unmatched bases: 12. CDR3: CASSLVGLTGGAGGYTF. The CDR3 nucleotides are TGTGCCAGCAGCTTGGTAGGCCTGACAGGGGGCGCCGGTGGCTACACCTTC.